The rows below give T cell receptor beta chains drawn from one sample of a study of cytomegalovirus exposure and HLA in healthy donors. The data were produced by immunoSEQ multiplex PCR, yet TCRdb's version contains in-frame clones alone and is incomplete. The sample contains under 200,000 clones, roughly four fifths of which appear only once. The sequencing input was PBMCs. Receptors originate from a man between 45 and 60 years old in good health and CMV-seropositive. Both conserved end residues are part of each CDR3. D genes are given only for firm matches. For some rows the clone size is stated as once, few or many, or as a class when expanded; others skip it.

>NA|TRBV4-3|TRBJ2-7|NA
TGCGCCAGCAGCCCTACTACTAGCTACGAGCAGTACTTC
CASSPTTSYEQYF
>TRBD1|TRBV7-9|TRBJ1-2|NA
TGTGCCAGCAGCTACGTGGTAGGACAGGGCTATGGCTACACCTTC
CASSYVVGQGYGYTF
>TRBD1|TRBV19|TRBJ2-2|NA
TGTGCCACTGAACAGGGGTTGGACACCGGGGAGCTGTTTTTT
CATEQGLDTGELFF
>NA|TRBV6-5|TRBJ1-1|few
TGTGCCAGCAGTTACTCGGGCAGACCGAACACTGAAGCTTTCTTT
CASSYSGRPNTEAFF
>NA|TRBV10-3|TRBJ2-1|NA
TGTGCCATCAGTGAGTCGGGCGGGGTAATGATCAATGAGCAGTTCTTC
CAISESGGVMINEQFF
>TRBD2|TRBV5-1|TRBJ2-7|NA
TGCGCCAGCAACCGGGGTTCTAGCGGGGGGCCCATATCCTACGAGCAGTACTTC
CASNRGSSGGPISYEQYF
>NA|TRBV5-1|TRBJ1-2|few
TGCGCCAGCAGCTTGGAGGGCAGGGAATATGGCTACACCTTC
CASSLEGREYGYTF
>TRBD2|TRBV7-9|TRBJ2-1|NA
TGTGCCAGCAGCTGGGCTAGCGGCCCCGGTGAGCAGTTCTTC
CASSWASGPGEQFF
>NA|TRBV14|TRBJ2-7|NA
TGTGCCAGTCCCGCGCCTACCTACGAGCAGTACTTC
CASPAPTYEQYF
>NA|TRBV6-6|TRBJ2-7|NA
TGTGCCAGCATCCCGACAGGATCCTTCTACGAGCAGTACTTC
CASIPTGSFYEQYF
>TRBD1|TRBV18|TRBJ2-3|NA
TGTGCCAGCTCACCTGGACAGGGCACAGATACGCAGTATTTT
CASSPGQGTDTQYF
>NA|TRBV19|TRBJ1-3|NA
TGTGCCAGTAGTATCTCGCGGGGGACGCCCGGAAACACCATATATTTT
CASSISRGTPGNTIYF
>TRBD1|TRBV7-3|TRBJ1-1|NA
TGTGCCAGCAGCTTAACGGGGACAGGGCAAACAGGCACTGAAGCTTTCTTT
CASSLTGTGQTGTEAFF
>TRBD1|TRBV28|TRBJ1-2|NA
TGTGCCAGCAGTTTAGACAGGGACTATGGCTACACCTTC
CASSLDRDYGYTF
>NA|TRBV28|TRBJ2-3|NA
TGTGCCAGCTCATCCGCACAGGTCACAGATACGCAGTATTTT
CASSSAQVTDTQYF
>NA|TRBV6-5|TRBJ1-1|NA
TGTGCCAGCAGTTATAATGAGGGAGACGGGGCTGAAGCTTTCTTT
CASSYNEGDGAEAFF
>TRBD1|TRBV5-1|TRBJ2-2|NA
TGCGCCAGCAGCCAGGGAAAGGGACAGGGGTACACCGGGGAGCTGTTTTTT
CASSQGKGQGYTGELFF